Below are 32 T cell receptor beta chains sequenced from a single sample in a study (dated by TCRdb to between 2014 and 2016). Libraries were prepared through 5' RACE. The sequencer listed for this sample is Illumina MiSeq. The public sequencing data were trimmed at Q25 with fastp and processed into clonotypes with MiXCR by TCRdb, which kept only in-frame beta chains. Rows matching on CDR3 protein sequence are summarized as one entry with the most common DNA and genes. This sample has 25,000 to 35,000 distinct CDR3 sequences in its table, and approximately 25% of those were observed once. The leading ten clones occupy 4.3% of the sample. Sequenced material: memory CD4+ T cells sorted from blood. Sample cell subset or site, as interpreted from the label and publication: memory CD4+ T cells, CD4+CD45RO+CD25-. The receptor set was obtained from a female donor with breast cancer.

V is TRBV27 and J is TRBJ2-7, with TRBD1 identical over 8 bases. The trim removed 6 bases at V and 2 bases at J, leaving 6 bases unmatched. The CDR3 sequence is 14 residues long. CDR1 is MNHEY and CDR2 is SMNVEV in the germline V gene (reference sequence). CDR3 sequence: CASSHTTGAYEQYF. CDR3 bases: TGTGCCAGCAGCCATACGACAGGGGCCTACGAGCAGTACTTC.

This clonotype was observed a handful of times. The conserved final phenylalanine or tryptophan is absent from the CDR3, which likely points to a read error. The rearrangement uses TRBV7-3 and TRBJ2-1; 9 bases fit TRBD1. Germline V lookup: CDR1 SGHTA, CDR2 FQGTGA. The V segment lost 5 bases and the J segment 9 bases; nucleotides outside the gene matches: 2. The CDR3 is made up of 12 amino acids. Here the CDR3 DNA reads TGTGCCAGCAGCATGACAGGGGGTGAGCAGTTCCTC. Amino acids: CASSMTGGEQFL.

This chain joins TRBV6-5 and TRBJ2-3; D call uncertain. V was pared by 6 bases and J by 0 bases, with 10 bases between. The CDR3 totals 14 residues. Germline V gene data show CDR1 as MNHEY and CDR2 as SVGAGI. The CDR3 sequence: CASSRWPSTDTQYF. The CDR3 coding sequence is TGTGCCAGCAGCCGCTGGCCAAGCACAGATACGCAGTATTTT.

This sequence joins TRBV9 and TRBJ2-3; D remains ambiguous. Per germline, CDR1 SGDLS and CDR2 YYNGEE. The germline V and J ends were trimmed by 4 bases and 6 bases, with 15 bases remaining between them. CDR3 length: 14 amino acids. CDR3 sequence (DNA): TGTGCCAGCAGCCCGAGGCCAGATCCGGATACGCAGTATTTT. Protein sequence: CASSPRPDPDTQYF.

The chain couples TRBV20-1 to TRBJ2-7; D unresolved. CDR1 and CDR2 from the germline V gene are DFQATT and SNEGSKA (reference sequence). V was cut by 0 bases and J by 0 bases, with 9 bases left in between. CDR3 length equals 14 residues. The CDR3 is CSARDRTTSYEQYF. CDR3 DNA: TGCAGTGCTAGAGATCGAACGACCTCCTACGAGCAGTACTTC.

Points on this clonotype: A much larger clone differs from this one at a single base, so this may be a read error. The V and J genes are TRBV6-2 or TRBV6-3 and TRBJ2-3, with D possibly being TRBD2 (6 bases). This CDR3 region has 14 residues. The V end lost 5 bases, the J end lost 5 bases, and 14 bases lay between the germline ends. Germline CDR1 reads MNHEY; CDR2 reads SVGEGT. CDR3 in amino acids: CASSRLVSRDTQYF. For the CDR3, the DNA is TGTGCCAGCAGTCGACTAGTAAGTCGAGATACGCAGTATTTT.

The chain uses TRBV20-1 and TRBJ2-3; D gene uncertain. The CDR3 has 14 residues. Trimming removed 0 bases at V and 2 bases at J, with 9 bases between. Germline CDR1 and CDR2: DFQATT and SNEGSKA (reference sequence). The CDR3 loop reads CSARDRAHTDTQYF. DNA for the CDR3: TGCAGTGCTAGAGATAGGGCTCACACAGATACGCAGTATTTT.

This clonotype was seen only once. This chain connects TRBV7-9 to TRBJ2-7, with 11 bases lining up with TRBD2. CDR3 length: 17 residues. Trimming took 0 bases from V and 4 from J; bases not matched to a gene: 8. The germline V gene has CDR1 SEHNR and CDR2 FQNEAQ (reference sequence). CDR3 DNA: TGTGCCAGCAGCTTAGCGGTCGGGACTAGCGGAGGATACGAGCAGTACGTC. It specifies CASSLAVGTSGGYEQYV.

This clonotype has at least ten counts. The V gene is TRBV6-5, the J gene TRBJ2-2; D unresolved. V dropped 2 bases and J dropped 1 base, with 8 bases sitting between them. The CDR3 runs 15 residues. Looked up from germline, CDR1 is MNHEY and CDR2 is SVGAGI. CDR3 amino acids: CASSYGIGNTGELFF. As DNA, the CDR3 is TGTGCCAGCAGTTACGGGATCGGGAACACCGGGGAGCTGTTTTTT.

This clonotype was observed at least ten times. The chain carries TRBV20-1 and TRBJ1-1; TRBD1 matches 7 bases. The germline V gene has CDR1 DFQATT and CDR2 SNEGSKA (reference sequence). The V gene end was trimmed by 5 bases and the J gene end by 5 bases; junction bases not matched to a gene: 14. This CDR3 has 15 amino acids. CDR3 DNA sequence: TGCAGTGCTCGCGTACCGACAGGGCTTCATACTGAAGCTTTCTTT. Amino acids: CSARVPTGLHTEAFF.

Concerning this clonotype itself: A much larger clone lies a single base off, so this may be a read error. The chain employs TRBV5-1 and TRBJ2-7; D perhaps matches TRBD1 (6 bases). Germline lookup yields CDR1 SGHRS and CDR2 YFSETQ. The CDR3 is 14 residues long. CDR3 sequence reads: CASSLEDSSYERYF. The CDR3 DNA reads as TGCGCCAGCAGCTTGGAGGACAGCTCCTACGAGCGGTACTTC.

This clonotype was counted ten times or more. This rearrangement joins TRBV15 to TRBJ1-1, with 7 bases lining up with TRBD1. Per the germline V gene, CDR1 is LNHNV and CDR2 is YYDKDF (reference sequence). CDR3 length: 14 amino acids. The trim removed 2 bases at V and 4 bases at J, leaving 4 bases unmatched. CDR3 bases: TGTGCCACCAGCAGACAGACAGGGACCACTGAAGCTTTCTTT. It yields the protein CATSRQTGTTEAFF.

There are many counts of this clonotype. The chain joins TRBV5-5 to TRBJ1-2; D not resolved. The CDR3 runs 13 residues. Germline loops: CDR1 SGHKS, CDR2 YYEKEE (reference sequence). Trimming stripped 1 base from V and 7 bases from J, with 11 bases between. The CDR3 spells CASSLIEGGGYTF. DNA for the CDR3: TGTGCCAGCAGCTTGATCGAGGGTGGTGGCTACACCTTC.

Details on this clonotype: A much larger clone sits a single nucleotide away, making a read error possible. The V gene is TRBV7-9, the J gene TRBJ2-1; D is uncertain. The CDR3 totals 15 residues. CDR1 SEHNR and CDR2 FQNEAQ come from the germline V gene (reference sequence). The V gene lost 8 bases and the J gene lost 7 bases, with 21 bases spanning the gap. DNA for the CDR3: TGTGCCAGCGGCTCAGAAGGGAATCCTGATAATGAGCAGTTCTTC. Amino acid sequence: CASGSEGNPDNEQFF.

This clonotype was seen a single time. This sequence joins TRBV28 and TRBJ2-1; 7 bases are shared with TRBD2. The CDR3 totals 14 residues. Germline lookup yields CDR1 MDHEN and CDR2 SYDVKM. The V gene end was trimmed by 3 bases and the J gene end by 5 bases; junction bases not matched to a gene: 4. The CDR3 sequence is CASSLGGGNNEQFF. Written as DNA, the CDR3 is TGTGCCAGCAGTTTGGGCGGGGGAAACAATGAGCAGTTCTTC.

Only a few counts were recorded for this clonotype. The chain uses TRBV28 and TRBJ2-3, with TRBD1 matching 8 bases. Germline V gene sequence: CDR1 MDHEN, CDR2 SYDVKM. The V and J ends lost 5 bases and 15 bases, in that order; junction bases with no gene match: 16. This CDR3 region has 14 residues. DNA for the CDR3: TGTGCCAGCAGTATCCTTGACAGGGGCTCTCGAGGATATTTT. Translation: CASSILDRGSRGYF. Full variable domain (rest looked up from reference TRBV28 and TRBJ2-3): DVKVTQSSRYLVKRTGEKVFLECVQDMDHENMFWYRQDPGLGLRLIYFSYDVKMKEKGDIPEGYSVSREKKERFSLILESASTNQTSMYLCASSILDRGSRGYFGPGTRLTVL.

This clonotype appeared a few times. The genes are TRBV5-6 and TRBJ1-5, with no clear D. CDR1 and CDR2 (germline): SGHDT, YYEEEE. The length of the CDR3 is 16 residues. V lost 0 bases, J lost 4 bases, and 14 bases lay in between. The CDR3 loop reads CASSLEGDEWNQPQHF. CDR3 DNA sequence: TGTGCCAGCAGCTTGGAGGGAGACGAGTGGAATCAGCCCCAGCATTTT.

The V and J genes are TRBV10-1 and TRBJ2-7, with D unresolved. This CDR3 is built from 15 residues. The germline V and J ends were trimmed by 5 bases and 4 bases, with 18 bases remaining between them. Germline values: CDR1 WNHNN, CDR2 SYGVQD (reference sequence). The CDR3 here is CASSTDQQSRYEQYF. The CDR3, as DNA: TGCGCCAGCAGTACTGACCAACAGAGCCGATACGAGCAGTACTTC.

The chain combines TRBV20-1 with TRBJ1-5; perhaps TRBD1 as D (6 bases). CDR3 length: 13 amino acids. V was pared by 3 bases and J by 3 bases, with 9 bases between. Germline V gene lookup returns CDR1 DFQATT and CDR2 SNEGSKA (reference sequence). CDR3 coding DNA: TGCAGTGCTAGCCGGGACACCAATCAGCCCCAGCATTTT. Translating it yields CSASRDTNQPQHF.

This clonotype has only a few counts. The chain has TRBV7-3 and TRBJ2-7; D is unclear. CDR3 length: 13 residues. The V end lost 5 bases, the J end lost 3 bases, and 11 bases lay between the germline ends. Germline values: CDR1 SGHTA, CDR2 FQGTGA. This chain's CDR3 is CASSLDGFYEQYF. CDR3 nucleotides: TGTGCCAGCAGCCTGGACGGCTTCTACGAGCAGTACTTC.

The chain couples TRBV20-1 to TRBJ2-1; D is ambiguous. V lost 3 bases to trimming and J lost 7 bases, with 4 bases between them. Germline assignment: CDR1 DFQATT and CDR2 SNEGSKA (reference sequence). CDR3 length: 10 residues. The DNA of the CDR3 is TGCAGTGCTAGTCGGAATGAGCAGTTCTTC. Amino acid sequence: CSASRNEQFF.

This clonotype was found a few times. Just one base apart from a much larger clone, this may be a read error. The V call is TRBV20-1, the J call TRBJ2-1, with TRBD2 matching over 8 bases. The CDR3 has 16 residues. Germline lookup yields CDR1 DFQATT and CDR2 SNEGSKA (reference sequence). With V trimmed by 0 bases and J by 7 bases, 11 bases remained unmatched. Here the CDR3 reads CSARDHYGRAGNEQFF. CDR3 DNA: TGCAGTGCTAGAGATCATTACGGGAGGGCTGGGAATGAGCAGTTCTTC.

In DNA, the CDR3 is TGTGCCACACGACAGTCACTGGGGGACATTCAGTACTTC. This gives the protein CATRQSLGDIQYF. The chain links TRBV10-3 to TRBJ2-4; possibly TRBD1 or TRBD2 for D (5 bases each). Germline CDR1 is ENHRY and CDR2 is SYGVKD. V gave up 10 bases and J gave up 8 bases, with 18 bases separating them. The CDR3 runs 13 residues.

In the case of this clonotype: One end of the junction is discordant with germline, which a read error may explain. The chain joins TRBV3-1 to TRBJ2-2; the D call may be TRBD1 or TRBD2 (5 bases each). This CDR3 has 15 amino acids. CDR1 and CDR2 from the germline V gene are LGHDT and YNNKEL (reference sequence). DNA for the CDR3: TGTGCCAGCAGCCAAGTGATTGGGAACACCGGGGACCTGTTTTTT. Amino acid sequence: CASSQVIGNTGDLFF.

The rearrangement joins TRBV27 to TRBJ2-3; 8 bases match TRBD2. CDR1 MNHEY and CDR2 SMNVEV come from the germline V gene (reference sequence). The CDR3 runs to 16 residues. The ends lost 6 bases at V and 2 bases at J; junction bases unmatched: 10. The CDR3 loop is CASSLGLATNTDTQYF. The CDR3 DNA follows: TGTGCCAGCAGCCTAGGACTAGCAACGAACACAGATACGCAGTATTTT.

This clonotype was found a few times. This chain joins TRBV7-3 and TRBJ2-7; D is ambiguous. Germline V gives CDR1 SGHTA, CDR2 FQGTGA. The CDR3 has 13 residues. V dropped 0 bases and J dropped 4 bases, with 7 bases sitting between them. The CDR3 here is CASSLTPSYEQYF. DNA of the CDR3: TGTGCCAGCAGCTTAACGCCTAGTTACGAGCAGTACTTC.

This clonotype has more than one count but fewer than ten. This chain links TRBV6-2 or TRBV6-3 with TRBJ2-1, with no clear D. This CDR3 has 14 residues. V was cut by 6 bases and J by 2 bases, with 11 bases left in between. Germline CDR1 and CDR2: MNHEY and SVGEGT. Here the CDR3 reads CASSPRAPYNEQFF. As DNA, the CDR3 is TGTGCCAGCAGCCCCCGGGCCCCCTACAATGAGCAGTTCTTC.

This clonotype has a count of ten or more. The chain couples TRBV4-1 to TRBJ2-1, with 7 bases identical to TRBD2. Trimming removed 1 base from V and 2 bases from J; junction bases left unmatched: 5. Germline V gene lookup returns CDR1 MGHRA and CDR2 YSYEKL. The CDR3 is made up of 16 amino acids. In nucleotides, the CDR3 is TGCGCCAGCAGCCAAGGACAAGCGGGAACCTACAATGAGCAGTTCTTC. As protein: CASSQGQAGTYNEQFF.

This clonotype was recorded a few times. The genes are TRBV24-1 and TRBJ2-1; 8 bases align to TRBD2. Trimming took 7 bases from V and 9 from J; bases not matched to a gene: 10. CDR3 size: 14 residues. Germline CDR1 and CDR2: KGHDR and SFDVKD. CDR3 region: CATSYRASGGEQFF. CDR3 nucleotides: TGTGCCACCAGCTACAGGGCCAGCGGGGGTGAGCAGTTCTTC.

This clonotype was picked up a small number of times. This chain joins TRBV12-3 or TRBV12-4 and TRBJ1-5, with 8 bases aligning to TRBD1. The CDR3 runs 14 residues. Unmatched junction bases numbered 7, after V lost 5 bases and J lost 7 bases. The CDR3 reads CASSPDRGDQPQHF. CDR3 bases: TGTGCCAGCAGTCCAGACAGGGGAGACCAGCCCCAGCATTTT.

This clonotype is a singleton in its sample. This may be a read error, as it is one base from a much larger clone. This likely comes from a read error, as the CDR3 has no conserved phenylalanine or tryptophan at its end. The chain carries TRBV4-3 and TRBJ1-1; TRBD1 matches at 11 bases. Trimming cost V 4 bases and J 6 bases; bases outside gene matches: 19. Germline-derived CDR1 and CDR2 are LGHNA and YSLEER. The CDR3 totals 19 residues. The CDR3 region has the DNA TGCGCCAGCAGCCCCAGCCTAACTCGGAGGGGGACAGGGGGGGCTGAAGCTTTCCTT. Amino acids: CASSPSLTRRGTGGAEAFL.

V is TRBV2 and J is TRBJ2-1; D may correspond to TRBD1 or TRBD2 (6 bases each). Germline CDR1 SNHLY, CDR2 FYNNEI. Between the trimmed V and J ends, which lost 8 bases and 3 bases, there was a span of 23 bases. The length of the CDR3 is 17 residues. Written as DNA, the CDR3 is TGTGCCAGCGGGGGCTGGGGGGCTAAAGCTAGCTACAATGAGCAGTTCTTC. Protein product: CASGGWGAKASYNEQFF.